Below are 9 T cell receptor beta chains sequenced from a single sample in a study of T cell repertoires in cytomegalovirus infection. Which antigens these TCRs recognize remains unknown. TCRdb re-derived calls from the reads in MiXCR, one entry per CDR3 protein. This sample has 360,000 or so distinct CDR3 sequences, with about a third found just once. Here the sequenced sample was cultured PBMCs, taken from culture after CMV antigen stimulation. All receptors come from a human donor in good health (CMV status not recorded). Some clones in this sample may be carry-over from other donors' samples.

The chain is built from TRBV28 and TRBJ1-2; D is possibly TRBD1 (6 bases). V lost 2 bases, J lost 0 bases, and 16 bases lay in between. Germline CDR1 and CDR2: MDHEN and SYDVKM. The CDR3 is 17 amino acids. For the CDR3, the DNA is TGTGCCAGCAGTTTAGCCGGGGGGCGGTTAGCTAACTATGGCTACACCTTC. This gives the protein CASSLAGGRLANYGYTF.

This clonotype was seen a few times. The chain is built from TRBV11-2 and TRBJ2-5; D gene unclear. From germline, CDR1 is SGHAT and CDR2 FQNNGV. Trimming took 2 bases from V and 3 from J, leaving 13 bases between them. The CDR3 is made up of 15 amino acids. CDR3 protein: CASSLYPTHEETQYF. The CDR3 region has the DNA TGTGCCAGCAGCTTATATCCGACGCACGAAGAGACCCAGTACTTC.

V gene TRBV18 combines with J gene TRBJ2-1, with D perhaps matching TRBD1 (6 bases). CDR1 is KGHSH, CDR2 LQKENI, per germline. This CDR3 comprises 14 residues. Trimming removed 3 bases at V and 8 bases at J, with 14 bases between. The chain's CDR3 is CASSPTTGWDEQFF. The DNA for the CDR3 is TGTGCCAGCTCACCCACGACAGGTTGGGATGAGCAGTTCTTC.

This sequence joins TRBV20-1 and TRBJ2-3; 7 nucleotides match TRBD2. Germline CDR1 and CDR2: DFQATT and SNEGSKA (reference sequence). This CDR3 contains 18 residues. The V segment lost 1 base and the J segment 4 bases; nucleotides outside the gene matches: 17. As DNA, the CDR3 is TGCAGTGCTAGAGGCGGGGGTGGTCGCCTGGAGGATCCAGATACGCAGTATTTT. This encodes CSARGGGGRLEDPDTQYF.

This sequence joins TRBV28 and TRBJ2-1; the D is unclear. V lost 5 bases and J 8 bases, leaving 13 bases between the germline ends. The germline V gene has CDR1 MDHEN and CDR2 SYDVKM. CDR3 length equals 13 residues. The chain's CDR3 is CASSDRFPDEQFF. The CDR3 DNA reads TGTGCCAGCAGTGACCGCTTTCCTGATGAGCAGTTCTTC.

This chain joins TRBV7-9 and TRBJ2-7, with 9 nucleotides matching TRBD2. V trimming: 4 bases; J trimming: 2 bases; junction bases outside the gene matches: 3. The CDR3 runs 14 residues. Germline assignment: CDR1 SEHNR and CDR2 FQNEAQ (reference sequence). Here the CDR3 reads CASSSAGGAYEQYV. The CDR3 bases are TGTGCCAGCAGCTCGGCGGGAGGGGCCTACGAGCAGTACGTC.

This clonotype was seen once. The DNA of the CDR3 is TGCGCCAGCAGCCAAGAGGGAATGAGGGTTGCTAGCGGGAGTTCGAATGAGCAGTTCTTC. Its protein is CASSQEGMRVASGSSNEQFF. The rearrangement links TRBV4-1 to TRBJ2-1; 10 nucleotides line up with TRBD2. This CDR3 is built from 20 residues. V shed 0 bases, J shed 7 bases, and the junction held 18 bases outside the gene matches. The germline CDR1 and CDR2 sequences are MGHRA and YSYEKL.

The rearrangement uses TRBV24-1 and TRBJ2-3, with D maybe TRBD2 (6 bases). V was clipped by 3 bases and J by 8 bases, with 14 bases between them. CDR3 size: 14 residues. Germline V lookup: CDR1 KGHDR, CDR2 SFDVKD. The CDR3 protein is CATSDPKGTPTQYF. CDR3 nucleotide sequence: TGTGCCACCAGTGATCCCAAGGGGACTCCTACGCAGTATTTT.

The CDR3 nucleotides are TGTGCCAGCAGTTTACATTGGGAAAAAGAAGCTTTCTTT. Its protein product is CASSLHWEKEAFF. The chain has TRBV6-2 or TRBV6-3 and TRBJ1-1; D is unresolved. Germline CDR1 reads MNHEY; CDR2 reads SVGEGT. The CDR3 consists of 13 residues. Deletions cut 4 bases from V and 8 bases from J, with 14 bases between.